Following are 31 T cell receptor beta chains from one sample sequenced in a study of blood T cell repertoires in COVID-19. The method was immunoSEQ multiplex PCR; TCRdb's version includes in-frame clones alone and lacks a portion of them. The repertoire holds 25,000 to 30,000 clones, with around 87% as singletons. Sequencing used peripheral blood. All receptors come from a human donor in a cohort sampled during active COVID-19. The donor label of this sample is uncertain.

V usage is TRBV9 and J usage is TRBJ2-2; 8 nucleotides align to TRBD2. The ends lost 0 bases at V and 5 bases at J; junction bases unmatched: 15. The CDR3 extends over 19 amino acids. The germline CDR1 and CDR2 sequences are SGDLS and YYNGEE. The CDR3, as DNA: TGTGCCAGCAGCGTAGATCAGCGGGGGTCGCAATACGGAACCGGGGAGCTGTTTTTT. Its protein product is CASSVDQRGSQYGTGELFF.

The J gene is TRBJ2-6, the V gene TRBV11-3; a weak D match, TRBD1 (6 bases). The CDR3 consists of 14 residues. Trimming left V 4 bases short and J 2 bases short, with 6 bases between. Germline V gene sequence: CDR1 SGHNT, CDR2 YENEEA. CDR3 nucleotides: TGTGCCAGCAGCTCAGGGGCTGGGGCCAACGTCCTGACTTTC. As protein: CASSSGAGANVLTF.

The CDR3 DNA follows: TGTGCCAGCGGGGGGGACAGGGGAAGGGAAAACGAGCAGTACTTC. Its translation is CASGGDRGRENEQYF. J is TRBJ2-7 and V is TRBV6-5; 10 bases line up with TRBD1. The CDR3 consists of 15 residues. V lost 8 bases and J lost 5; bases outside the gene matches: 12. Germline V gene sequence: CDR1 MNHEY, CDR2 SVGAGI.

The V gene is TRBV6-6, the J gene TRBJ1-4, with TRBD1 matching over 9 bases. The junction had 18 bases not matched to a gene; V was cut back by 5 bases and J by 8 bases. The CDR3 totals 18 residues. The germline gives CDR1 MNHNY, CDR2 SVGAGI (reference sequence). The CDR3 DNA reads as TGTGCCAGCAGTCCCCTCCCGGACAGGGGTTCCAGGGCGGAAAAACTGTTTTTT. As protein: CASSPLPDRGSRAEKLFF.

The rearrangement uses TRBV3-1 (or the pseudogene TRBV3-2) and TRBJ1-4; the match to TRBD1 covers 9 bases. Germline CDR1 is LGHDT and CDR2 is YNNKEL (reference sequence). The CDR3 is 14 amino acids. Trimming removed 5 bases from V and 5 bases from J; junction bases left unmatched: 3. As DNA, the CDR3 is TGTGCCAGCAGCTACACAGGGGGCAATGAAAAACTGTTTTTT. Protein sequence: CASSYTGGNEKLFF.

The V call is TRBV7-9, the J call TRBJ2-1; possible D gene TRBD1, 6 bases. The CDR3 is 19 amino acids. Trimming cost V 1 base and J 7 bases, with 26 bases left between them. The germline V gene has CDR1 SEHNR and CDR2 FQNEAQ (reference sequence). In DNA form, the CDR3 reads TGTGCCAGCAGCTTAGTACCCTCTTCGGCAGGGGATATGAGGAATGAGCAGTTCTTC. The encoded protein is CASSLVPSSAGDMRNEQFF.

J is TRBJ2-7 and V is TRBV18; D assignment may be TRBD1 or TRBD2 (7 bases each). The CDR3 has 15 residues. The V gene's germline CDR1 is KGHSH and CDR2 LQKENI. V lost 6 bases to trimming and J lost 4 bases, with 19 bases between them. The CDR3 spells CASSPGGGRVYEQYF. The CDR3, as DNA: TGTGCCAGCTCCCCAGGGGGGGGAAGGGTTTACGAGCAGTACTTC.

This clone is a singleton in its sample. J is TRBJ2-3 and V is TRBV19; tentative D call: TRBD2 (6 bases). CDR3 length: 13 amino acids. CDR1 is LNHDA, CDR2 SQIVND, per germline (reference sequence). V was cut by 2 bases and J by 4 bases, with 7 bases left in between. CDR3 protein: CASSIREPDTQYF. The CDR3 DNA is TGTGCCAGTAGTATACGGGAGCCAGATACGCAGTATTTT.

The rearrangement joins TRBV11-3 to TRBJ2-5; the match to TRBD1 covers 8 bases. CDR3 size: 15 residues. CDR1 and CDR2 (germline): SGHNT, YENEEA. V shed 3 bases and J 5 bases; nucleotides not matched to a gene: 8. DNA of the CDR3: TGTGCCAGCAGCTTCGGACAGGGTATGGACGAGACCCAGTACTTC. Residues: CASSFGQGMDETQYF.

The chain links TRBV6-2 or TRBV6-3 to TRBJ1-1; 9 bases agree with TRBD1. Trimming removed 5 bases from V and 6 bases from J; junction bases left unmatched: 10. The CDR3 covers 15 residues. Germline CDR1 is MNHEY and CDR2 is SVGEGT. This CDR3 reads CASSPRGQGYAEAFF. The CDR3 bases are TGTGCCAGCAGTCCCCGGGGACAGGGTTACGCTGAAGCTTTCTTT.

This clone was seen only a few times. The chain joins TRBV5-4 to TRBJ1-3, with D hard to call. Trimming stripped 0 bases from V and 4 bases from J, with 14 bases between. CDR1 SGHNT and CDR2 YYREEE come from the germline V gene (reference sequence). The CDR3 has 16 residues. The chain's CDR3 is CASSLGATASGNTIYF. The CDR3 DNA is TGTGCCAGCAGCTTGGGGGCCACCGCGTCGGGAAACACCATATATTTT. Filled out from reference TRBV5-4 and TRBJ1-3, the complete variable domain reads ETGVTQSPTHLIKTRGQQVTLRCSSQSGHNTVSWYQQALGQGPQFIFQYYREEENGRGNFPPRFSGLQFPNYSSELNVNALELDDSALYLCASSLGATASGNTIYFGEGSWLTVV.

This rearrangement joins TRBV5-1 to TRBJ1-1; D is unresolved. CDR1 is SGHRS, CDR2 YFSETQ, per germline. Trimming shortened V by 1 base and J by 2 bases, and 9 bases separated the two germline ends. This CDR3 spans 14 amino acids. The CDR3 sequence is CASSLMGENTEAFF. The DNA of the CDR3 is TGCGCCAGCAGCTTGATGGGCGAAAACACTGAAGCTTTCTTT.

The chain recombines TRBV6-1 with TRBJ1-2; D is ambiguous. Trimming removed 6 bases from V and 5 bases from J, with 22 bases in between. The germline V gene has CDR1 MNHNS and CDR2 SASEGT. The CDR3 has 16 residues. The CDR3: CASREWLTATSYGYTF. In DNA form, the CDR3 reads TGTGCCAGCAGGGAATGGCTTACGGCAACTAGTTATGGCTACACCTTC.

The genes are TRBV5-1 and TRBJ2-3, with 10 bases lining up with TRBD2. J lost 1 base, V lost 4 bases, and 9 bases had no gene match. Per the germline V gene, CDR1 is SGHRS and CDR2 is YFSETQ. This CDR3 region has 17 residues. The chain's CDR3 is CASSPTFTSGGTDTQYF. CDR3 coding DNA: TGCGCCAGCAGCCCAACTTTCACTAGCGGGGGCACAGATACGCAGTATTTT.

The chain combines TRBV12-3 or TRBV12-4 with TRBJ2-5; D is unclear. This CDR3 has 13 amino acids. V dropped 6 bases and J dropped 5 bases, with 13 bases sitting between them. The CDR3 DNA reads as TGTGCCAGCAGCCCCTTACATCAGGAGACCCAGTACTTC. Translated: CASSPLHQETQYF.

This clone was counted once. The chain is built from TRBV5-1 and TRBJ2-7; TRBD2 matches at 12 bases. Germline V CDR1 and CDR2: SGHRS, YFSETQ. The V segment lost 3 bases and the J segment 2 bases; nucleotides outside the gene matches: 12. The CDR3 runs 18 residues. In DNA, the CDR3 is TGCGCCAGCAGCTACCTGTCCGGACTAGCGGGGCCCCCCTACGAGCAGTACTTC. The encoded protein is CASSYLSGLAGPPYEQYF. The complete variable domain, with remaining parts taken from reference TRBV5-1 and TRBJ2-7, reads KAGVTQTPRYLIKTRGQQVTLSCSPISGHRSVSWYQQTPGQGLQFLFEYFSETQRNKGNFPGRFSGRQFSNSRSEMNVSTLELGDSALYLCASSYLSGLAGPPYEQYFGPGTRLTVT.

The chain uses TRBV18 and TRBJ1-2; 7 nucleotides line up with TRBD1. The J segment lost 3 bases and the V segment lost 4 bases, leaving 5 bases of the junction unmatched. The CDR3 length is 14 residues. Germline V lookup: CDR1 KGHSH, CDR2 LQKENI. CDR3 loop: CASSLQGSDYGYTF. CDR3 nucleotides: TGTGCCAGCTCACTACAGGGGAGCGACTATGGCTACACCTTC.

The chain links TRBV2 to TRBJ2-1, with TRBD1 matching 8 bases. The V gene end was trimmed by 5 bases and the J gene end by 8 bases; junction bases not matched to a gene: 8. Germline V lookup: CDR1 SNHLY, CDR2 FYNNEI. The CDR3 has 14 residues. This CDR3 is CASSPGAGGYEQFF. For the CDR3, the DNA is TGTGCCAGCAGTCCCGGGGCAGGGGGCTATGAGCAGTTCTTC.

J is TRBJ1-1 and V is TRBV5-1, with a possible D match to TRBD1 (5 bases). V was trimmed by 5 bases and J by 4 bases, leaving 12 bases between them. Germline V gene lookup returns CDR1 SGHRS and CDR2 YFSETQ. The CDR3 has 13 residues. CDR3 in DNA: TGCGCCAGCAGATTAGCCGGGGGCACTGAAGCTTTCTTT. This gives the protein CASRLAGGTEAFF.

This clone was counted a few times. The genes are TRBV11-3 and TRBJ2-2; perhaps TRBD1 as D (6 bases). Trimming left V 4 bases short and J 6 bases short, with 15 bases between. CDR1 is SGHNT, CDR2 YENEEA, per germline. The CDR3 sequence is 15 residues long. CDR3 coding DNA: TGTGCCAGCAGCTCAACCTCAGGGGCCCCCGGGGAGCTGTTTTTT. Protein product: CASSSTSGAPGELFF.

The V and J genes are TRBV25-1 and TRBJ1-2, with TRBD1 as a possible D gene (6 bases). The V and J ends lost 5 bases and 7 bases respectively, with 11 bases between them. Germline CDR1 MGHDK, CDR2 SYGVNS. The CDR3 totals 12 residues. DNA for the CDR3: TGTGCCAGCAGTCCAGGGGCATTTGGCTACACCTTC. It translates to CASSPGAFGYTF.

The rearrangement links TRBV15 to TRBJ1-4; 7 nucleotides agree with TRBD1. The germline V gene has CDR1 LNHNV and CDR2 YYDKDF (reference sequence). V gave up 4 bases and J gave up 4 bases; unmatched junction bases: 3. CDR3 length equals 14 residues. For the CDR3, the DNA is TGTGCCACCAGCAAGGGGGCGGTTAATGAAAAACTGTTTTTT. Its protein product is CATSKGAVNEKLFF. The full variable domain, completed using reference TRBV15 and TRBJ1-4, is DAMVIQNPRYQVTQFGKPVTLSCSQTLNHNVMYWYQQKSSQAPKLLFHYYDKDFNNEADTPDNFQSRRPNTSFCFLDIRSPGLGDTAMYLCATSKGAVNEKLFFGSGTQLSVL.

V and J are TRBV10-3 and TRBJ2-7, with TRBD1 matching 9 bases. Losses at the gene ends were 3 bases for V and 0 bases for J; bases not matched to a gene: 9. Germline CDR1 ENHRY, CDR2 SYGVKD. The CDR3 has 17 amino acids. The CDR3 region has the DNA TGTGCCATCAGTGACCCGGGACAGGGTCCTTCCTCCTACGAGCAGTACTTC. Amino acids: CAISDPGQGPSSYEQYF.

The V and J genes are TRBV7-2 and TRBJ2-7; perhaps TRBD2 as D (5 bases). The germline gives CDR1 SGHTA, CDR2 FQGNSA. Between the trimmed V and J ends, which lost 5 bases and 0 bases, there was a span of 14 bases. The CDR3 covers 15 residues. CDR3 sequence (DNA): TGTGCCAGCAGCCCCGACCGGGGATACTCCTACGAGCAGTACTTC. It is translated as CASSPDRGYSYEQYF.

This chain uses TRBV7-2 with TRBJ2-4, with 10 bases aligning to TRBD1. V was clipped by 5 bases and J by 1 base; unmatched bases: 8. Germline CDR1 reads SGHTA; CDR2 reads FQGNSA. This CDR3 spans 17 amino acids. The CDR3 here is CASSLRDRGLAKNIQYF. CDR3 DNA sequence: TGTGCCAGCAGCCTCCGGGACAGGGGCCTCGCCAAAAACATTCAGTACTTC.

The V gene is TRBV24-1, the J gene TRBJ2-6, with D unresolved. The length of the CDR3 is 14 residues. Germline CDR1 KGHDR, CDR2 SFDVKD. The V and J ends lost 4 bases and 0 bases respectively, with 3 bases between them. CDR3 region: CATSDVSGANVLTF. In nucleotides, the CDR3 is TGTGCCACCAGTGACGTCTCTGGGGCCAACGTCCTGACTTTC.

This clone was detected once. The chain recombines TRBV5-1 with TRBJ2-3; a weak D match, TRBD1 (5 bases). The germline gives CDR1 SGHRS, CDR2 YFSETQ. V was shortened by 2 bases and J by 3 bases, with 10 bases between the two germline ends. CDR3 length: 14 amino acids. The DNA of the CDR3 is TGCGCCAGCAGCTTTGGCAGGGTGACAGATACGCAGTATTTT. It codes for CASSFGRVTDTQYF. The entire variable domain, with the rest obtained from reference TRBV5-1 and TRBJ2-3, is as follows: KAGVTQTPRYLIKTRGQQVTLSCSPISGHRSVSWYQQTPGQGLQFLFEYFSETQRNKGNFPGRFSGRQFSNSRSEMNVSTLELGDSALYLCASSFGRVTDTQYFGPGTRLTVL.

This clone was seen only a few times. This sequence joins TRBV12-3 or TRBV12-4 and TRBJ1-1; 8 bases are shared with TRBD1. This CDR3 contains 13 residues. After removal of 6 bases from V and 8 bases from J, the junction contained 8 bases not matched to a gene. The DNA for the CDR3 is TGTGCCAGCAGCGCAGGGGGCCGAATGGAAGCTTTCTTT. As protein: CASSAGGRMEAFF.

This sequence joins TRBV3-1 (or the pseudogene TRBV3-2) and TRBJ2-7; D is uncertain. The germline V and J ends were trimmed by 1 base and 4 bases, with 5 bases remaining between them. The CDR3 runs to 12 residues. The germline V gene encodes CDR1 LGHDT and CDR2 YNNKEL (reference sequence). The CDR3 is CASSQGLYEQYF. Written as DNA, the CDR3 is TGTGCCAGCAGCCAAGGACTTTACGAGCAGTACTTC.

Only a few counts were recorded for this clone. The V call is TRBV19, the J call TRBJ1-1; D gene ambiguous. Germline V gene data show CDR1 as LNHDA and CDR2 as SQIVND (reference sequence). The CDR3 length is 14 residues. Trimming removed 7 bases from V and 1 base from J, with 13 bases in between. The CDR3 sequence: CASTSGRGNTEAFF. Here the CDR3 DNA reads TGTGCCAGTACCAGCGGTCGGGGGAACACTGAAGCTTTCTTT.

This chain uses TRBV5-1 with TRBJ2-7; 11 bases align to TRBD1. Germline CDR1 is SGHRS and CDR2 is YFSETQ. The CDR3 contains 15 residues. V dropped 0 bases and J dropped 5; count of bases not matched to a gene: 4. The CDR3 loop is CASSLAGQGAHEQYF. CDR3 DNA sequence: TGCGCCAGCAGCTTGGCCGGACAGGGGGCCCACGAGCAGTACTTC.